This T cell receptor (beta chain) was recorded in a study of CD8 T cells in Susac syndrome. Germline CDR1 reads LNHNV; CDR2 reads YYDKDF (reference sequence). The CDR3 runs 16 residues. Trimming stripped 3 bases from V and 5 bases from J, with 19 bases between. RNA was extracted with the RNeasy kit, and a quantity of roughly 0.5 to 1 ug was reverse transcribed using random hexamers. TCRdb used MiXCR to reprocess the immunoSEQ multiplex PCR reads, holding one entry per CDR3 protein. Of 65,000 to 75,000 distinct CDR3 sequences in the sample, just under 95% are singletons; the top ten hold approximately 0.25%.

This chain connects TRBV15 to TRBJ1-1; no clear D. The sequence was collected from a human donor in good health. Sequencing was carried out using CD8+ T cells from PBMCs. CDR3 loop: CATSSRIQGPSTEAFF. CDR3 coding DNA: TGTGCCACCAGCAGTCGCATCCAAGGGCCGAGTACTGAAGCTTTCTTT.